These 7 T cell receptor beta chains were all obtained from the same sample, sequenced in a study of blood T cell repertoires in COVID-19. Using immunoSEQ multiplex PCR, the repertoire was profiled, and TCRdb retains in-frame clones only, with some absent. This sample has some 380,000 clones, with approximately 88% found just once. Sequenced sample: PBMCs or T cells enriched from blood (not recorded which). Source of these receptors: a woman aged 40 to 50 with acute COVID-19.

The V call is TRBV23-1, the J call TRBJ1-4, with D possibly matching TRBD1 (6 bases). TRBV23-1 is noted as an ORF with a role that remains uncertain. V was pared by 3 bases and J by 7 bases, with 21 bases between. The CDR3 sequence is 17 residues long. The CDR3 DNA reads as TGCGCCAGCAGTCATGCGCCGGGACACCGGGACGGTGAAAAACTGTTTTTT. It codes for CASSHAPGHRDGEKLFF.

The chain is built from TRBV5-1 and TRBJ2-3, with D possibly TRBD2 on 5 matching bases. The germline gives CDR1 SGHRS, CDR2 YFSETQ. Trimming cost V 2 bases and J 2 bases, with 9 bases left between them. The CDR3 spans 14 residues. The CDR3 DNA sequence: TGCGCCAGCAGCTTCGGGGTACTCACAGATACGCAGTATTTT. Amino acid sequence: CASSFGVLTDTQYF.

The rearrangement joins TRBV5-1 to TRBJ2-2; tentatively, D is TRBD2 (7 bases). Germline V gene lookup returns CDR1 SGHRS and CDR2 YFSETQ. This CDR3 has 15 residues. V was shortened by 2 bases and J by 6 bases, with 14 bases between the two germline ends. The CDR3 DNA reads as TGCGCCAGCAGCTTCGATGGGGGGGCCCCCGGGGAGCTGTTTTTT. This gives the protein CASSFDGGAPGELFF.

The rearrangement joins TRBV27 to TRBJ1-1, with 10 bases identical to TRBD1. Germline lookup yields CDR1 MNHEY and CDR2 SMNVEV (reference sequence). V dropped 6 bases and J dropped 1; count of bases not matched to a gene: 17. This CDR3 is built from 19 residues. CDR3 protein: CASRPISGTGALKNTEAFF. Here the CDR3 DNA reads TGTGCCAGCAGACCCATTTCCGGGACAGGGGCCCTCAAGAACACTGAAGCTTTCTTT.

This clone was detected only a few times. The genes are TRBV2 and TRBJ1-2; perhaps TRBD1 as D (5 bases). The V end lost 6 bases, the J end lost 8 bases, and 16 bases lay between the germline ends. This CDR3 comprises 13 residues. From germline, CDR1 is SNHLY and CDR2 FYNNEI. The CDR3 region is CASSREGVEGYTF. Here the CDR3 DNA reads TGTGCCAGCAGCAGGGAGGGAGTGGAAGGCTACACCTTC.

In the case of this clone: The identical CDR3 is also encoded by other nucleotide sequences in the sample. The chain is built from TRBV27 and TRBJ1-1; TRBD1 is a possible D gene (5 bases). Looked up from germline, CDR1 is MNHEY and CDR2 is SMNVEV (reference sequence). V was cut by 6 bases and J by 5 bases, with 13 bases left in between. The CDR3 contains 13 residues. The CDR3 sequence is CASSPVGGTEAFF. The CDR3 bases are TGTGCCAGCAGCCCCGTGGGGGGAACTGAAGCTTTCTTT.

This clone was counted once. A junction end diverges from the germline sequence, so it may reflect a read error. The V gene is TRBV24-1, the J gene TRBJ1-3; 7 bases line up with TRBD1. Germline CDR1 reads KGHDR; CDR2 reads SFDVKD. The CDR3 has 17 residues. DNA of the CDR3: TGTGTCACCAGTGACAACCGACAGGGAAAGGCTGGAAACACCATATATTTT. This gives the protein CVTSDNRQGKAGNTIYF.